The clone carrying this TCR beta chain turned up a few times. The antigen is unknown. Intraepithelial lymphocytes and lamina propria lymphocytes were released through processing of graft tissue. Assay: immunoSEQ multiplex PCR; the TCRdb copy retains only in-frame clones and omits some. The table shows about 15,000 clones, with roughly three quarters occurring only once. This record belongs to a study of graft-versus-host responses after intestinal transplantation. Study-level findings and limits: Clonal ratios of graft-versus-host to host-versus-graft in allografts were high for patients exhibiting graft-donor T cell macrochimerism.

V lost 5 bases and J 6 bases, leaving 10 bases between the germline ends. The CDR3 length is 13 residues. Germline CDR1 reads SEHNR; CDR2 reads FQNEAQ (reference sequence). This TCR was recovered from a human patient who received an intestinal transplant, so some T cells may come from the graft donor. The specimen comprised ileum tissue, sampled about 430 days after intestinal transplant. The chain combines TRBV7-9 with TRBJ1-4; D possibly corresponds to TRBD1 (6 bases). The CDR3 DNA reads TGTGCCAGCAGCCAGGACAGCTATGAAAAACTGTTTTTT. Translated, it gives CASSQDSYEKLFF.